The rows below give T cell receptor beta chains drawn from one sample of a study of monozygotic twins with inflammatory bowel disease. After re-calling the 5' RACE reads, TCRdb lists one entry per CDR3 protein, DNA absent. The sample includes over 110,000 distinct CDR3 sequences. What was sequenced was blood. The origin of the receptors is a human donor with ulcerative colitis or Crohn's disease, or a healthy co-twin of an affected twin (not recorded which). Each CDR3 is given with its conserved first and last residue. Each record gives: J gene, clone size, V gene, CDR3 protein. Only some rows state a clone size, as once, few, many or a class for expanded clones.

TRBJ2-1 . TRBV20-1 CSARGGGALSYNEQFF
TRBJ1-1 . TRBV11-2 CASSRDRLKAFF
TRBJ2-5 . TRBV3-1 CASLQSGYSQETQYF
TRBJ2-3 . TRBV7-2 CASSRRFWGSTDTQYF
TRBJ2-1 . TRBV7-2 CASTPTENSYNEQFF
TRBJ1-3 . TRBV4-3 CASSQDPDSGNTIYF
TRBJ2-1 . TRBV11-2 CASSLLALAMNNEQFF
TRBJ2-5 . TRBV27 CASSSHWEPPGGETQYF
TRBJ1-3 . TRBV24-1 CATSDSGRPGNTIYF
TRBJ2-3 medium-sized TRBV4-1 CASSPIEVSSTDTQYF
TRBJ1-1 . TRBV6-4 CATPGQEASGGTEAFF
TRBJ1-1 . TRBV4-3 CASSQLNRATEAFF
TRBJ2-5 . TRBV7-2 CASSAGQGKAQYF
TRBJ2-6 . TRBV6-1 CASVQGGVSGANVLTF
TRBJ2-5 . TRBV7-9 CASSPRGQETQYF
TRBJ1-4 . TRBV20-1 CSATPGGLGEKLFF